Listed below are T cell receptor beta chains from one sample, sequenced in a study of shared clonotypes between healthy human individuals. Sequencing used immunoSEQ multiplex PCR; TCRdb keeps in-frame clones, though not all of them. The sample has about 2.1 million clones, about 93% seen once. The sample comprised naive CD8+ T cells from PBMCs. These receptors were collected from a man aged 18 to 30 in good health. Some clones in this sample may be carry-over from other donors' samples. The CDR3 runs from the conserved cysteine through the conserved F or W. D genes are given only for firm matches. Only some rows state a clone size, as once, few, many or a class for expanded clones.

d_call j_call v_call cdr3_length clone_size cdr3_nt cdr3_aa
TRBD2 TRBJ2-2 TRBV19 15 . TGTGCCAGTATTATGGCTAGCGGAGGGTTCGGGGAGCTGTTTTTT CASIMASGGFGELFF
. TRBJ1-1 TRBV28 11 . TGTGCCAGCAAAATGAACACTGAAGCTTTCTTT CASKMNTEAFF
TRBD1 TRBJ2-3 TRBV11-1 16 . TGTGCCAGCAGCTGGCTCACAGGGGATAGCACAGATACGCAGTATTTT CASSWLTGDSTDTQYF
TRBD1 TRBJ2-7 TRBV28 15 . TGTGCCAGCAGAGGTAGGGACAGGGGGCCCTACGAGCAGTACTTC CASRGRDRGPYEQYF
. TRBJ1-3 TRBV11-2 16 . TGTGCCAGCAGCCCCGCCCGTGGCAGCTCTGGAAACACCATATATTTT CASSPARGSSGNTIYF
TRBD2 TRBJ2-7 TRBV5-1 14 . TGCGCCAGCAGCATTAGCGGGAGGGCCCGCGAGCAGTACTTC CASSISGRAREQYF
TRBD2 TRBJ2-7 TRBV28 14 once TGTGCCAGCAGTGAAGGACTAGCGGGATACGAGCAGTACTTC CASSEGLAGYEQYF
. TRBJ2-7 TRBV29-1 11 . TGCAGCGTTGTGGGGGCGAACGAGCAGTACTTC CSVVGANEQYF
. TRBJ1-1 TRBV6-5 15 . TGTGCCAGCAGCCACAGCGACAGTTCGAACACTGAAGCTTTCTTT CASSHSDSSNTEAFF
. TRBJ2-1 TRBV7-2 16 . TGTGCCAGCAGCTTAGCGTGGCCAGGGGCCTACAATGAGCAGTTCTTC CASSLAWPGAYNEQFF
. TRBJ2-3 TRBV6-1 15 . TGTGCCAGCCGCCGGTCGGGGGCGAGGACAGATACGCAGTATTTT CASRRSGARTDTQYF
. TRBJ2-2 TRBV27 14 . TGTGCCAGCAGGACTTTTACTAGCCCCGGGGAGCTGTTTTTT CASRTFTSPGELFF
TRBD1 TRBJ1-2 TRBV5-5 15 . TGTGCCAGCAGCTCCACCGGGACAGGGACCTATGGCTACACCTTC CASSSTGTGTYGYTF
. TRBJ2-7 TRBV2 15 few TGTGCCAGCAGTACAGACAGGGGACTACCCTACGAGCAGTACTTC CASSTDRGLPYEQYF
TRBD1 TRBJ2-5 TRBV12-5 16 . TGTGCTAGTGGTTTGGTCCCCGGACAGGGTGGCGAGACCCAGTACTTC CASGLVPGQGGETQYF
. TRBJ1-5 TRBV5-6 16 . TGTGCCAGCAGCTGGGGAGGCGGGGTCCGCAATCAGCCCCAGCATTTT CASSWGGGVRNQPQHF
. TRBJ1-2 TRBV10-3 19 . TGTGCCATCAGTGAGATCGGGGTCAAGGGGAAGCCTGCTAACTATGGCTACACCTTC CAISEIGVKGKPANYGYTF
. TRBJ2-3 TRBV30 13 . TGTGCCTGGAGTGTATTGCGGCGGGACGGGTCATATTTT CAWSVLRRDGSYF
. TRBJ2-1 TRBV7-3 15 . TGTGCCAGCAGCCAAGGGGCCAGCTGGCGGAATGAGCAGTTCTTC CASSQGASWRNEQFF
. TRBJ2-6 TRBV6-5 15 . TGTGCCAGCAATTGCGTCCTCTCTGGGGCCAACGTCCTGACTTTC CASNCVLSGANVLTF
. TRBJ2-1 TRBV5-6 17 few TGTGCCAGCCGCGGGTTCGGGGTCCTCAGCTCCTACAATGAGCAGTTCTTC CASRGFGVLSSYNEQFF
TRBD2 TRBJ2-1 TRBV28 16 once TGTGCCAGCGGGACACTAGCGGGAGACCCCTACAATGAGCAGTTCTTC CASGTLAGDPYNEQFF
. TRBJ1-3 TRBV5-1 15 . TGCGCCAGCACCTTGGATCGGGCTCTCGGAAACACCATATATTTT CASTLDRALGNTIYF
TRBD1 TRBJ1-1 TRBV4-1 16 . TGCGCCAGCAGCCAGGTTCGTGGGACAGGGACGGTGGGGGCTTTCTTT CASSQVRGTGTVGAFF
TRBD1 TRBJ2-3 TRBV7-6 16 . TGTGCCAGCAGCCCCGGACAGGGGGTGGGCACAGATACGCAGTATTTT CASSPGQGVGTDTQYF
. TRBJ2-3 TRBV7-3 15 . TGTGCCAGCAGCTTAGGAGGAGGGGGAGCAGATACGCAGTATTTT CASSLGGGGADTQYF